This T cell receptor (beta chain) was identified in a study of blood T cell repertoires in COVID-19. The wider study: Sites across the United States, Italy and Spain contributed samples from acute and convalescent COVID-19. Sample material is recorded as cDNA or gDNA derived from T cells, B-cell-depleted T cells, or PBMCs.

Germline V gene lookup returns CDR1 SGHVS and CDR2 FQNEAQ. There are 15 residues in the CDR3. The V end lost 1 base, the J end lost 0 bases, and 10 bases lay between the germline ends. Under the authors' procedure: Counts of nucleated cells, estimated from reference gene primer amplification, were obtained. The method was immunoSEQ multiplex PCR; TCRdb's version includes in-frame clones alone and lacks a portion of them. V, J and clone size are those of that table, while D and trimming were read from the DNA. The sample has just over 250,000 clones, 86% seen once; the top ten hold approximately 9.8%.

The chain recombines TRBV7-8 with TRBJ2-7, with D unclear. Sequenced: peripheral blood. This sequence originates from a man aged 35 to 55 who had recovered from COVID-19. The CDR3 loop is CASSLEARSSYEQYF. CDR3 nucleotides: TGTGCCAGCAGCTTAGAGGCTAGGAGCTCCTACGAGCAGTACTTC.